This TCR beta chain was recovered during a study of blood T cell repertoires in COVID-19. Study overall: The United States, Italy and Spain supplied acute and convalescent COVID-19 samples. PBMCs, B-cell-depleted T cells, or T cells provided the cDNA or gDNA that made up the material.

As originally analysed: Reference gene primer amplification yielded estimated nucleated cell counts. Repertoires were generated with immunoSEQ multiplex PCR, while TCRdb's copy carries only in-frame clones and drops some. The V and J calls and clone size come from that table; D and trimming were worked out from the DNA. The sample lists nearly 95,000 clones, over 75% seen once, with around 7.4% in the top ten. V dropped 5 bases and J dropped 1 base, with 9 bases sitting between them. CDR1 and CDR2 (germline): GTSNPN, SVGIG (reference sequence). This CDR3 has 12 residues. The chain combines TRBV30 with TRBJ2-7, with D possibly being TRBD1 (5 bases). The specimen sequenced was peripheral blood. This TCR derives from a human donor with acute or convalescent COVID-19. The donor label of this sample is uncertain. The CDR3: CAWSGISYEQYF. The CDR3 DNA follows: TGTGCCTGGTCAGGGATTTCCTACGAGCAGTACTTC. The full variable domain, rest sourced from reference TRBV30 and TRBJ2-7, is SQTIHQWPATLVQPVGSPLSLECTVEGTSNPNLYWYRQAAGRGLQLLFYSVGIGQISSEVPQNLSASRPQDRQFILSSKKLLLSDSGFYLCAWSGISYEQYFGPGTRLTVT.